This T cell receptor (beta chain) was recorded in a study of T cell responses to AZD1222 COVID-19 vaccine. As for the study in general: Second doses were pooled across both intervals (about 4 or about 12 weeks).

Study-wide results and limits: Only a handful of AZD1222 recipients tested seropositive at baseline. White British people made up most donors, females outnumbered males, and clonal diversity was possibly underestimated. An increase in Spike-specific TCR breadth and depth was observed after two AZD1222 doses.

The assay was immunoSEQ multiplex PCR, and TCRdb's table has in-frame clones only and misses some. The data hold about 150,000 clones, with about 93% observed a single time. Turning to this clone: The antigen remains unidentified.

The CDR3 is 13 amino acids. CDR1 is KGHSH and CDR2 is LQKENI in the germline V gene. V gave up 7 bases and J gave up 7 bases, with 11 bases separating them. V and J are TRBV18 and TRBJ1-6, with D possibly matching TRBD1 (6 bases). The sequences come from peripheral blood, collected on day 0 of AZD1222 vaccination. The sequence derives from an adult in good health. This chain's CDR3 is CASLGQRNSPLHF. The CDR3 DNA sequence: TGTGCCAGCTTAGGACAGAGAAATTCACCCCTCCACTTT.